A single sample gave rise to the 20 T cell receptor beta chains below, sequenced in a study of blood T cell repertoires in COVID-19. The data were produced by immunoSEQ multiplex PCR, yet TCRdb's version contains in-frame clones alone and is incomplete. The table includes over 80,000 clones, around 90% detected once. What was sequenced was peripheral blood. These receptors originate from a man between 70 and 80 years old with acute or convalescent COVID-19.

The V gene is TRBV6-5, the J gene TRBJ2-1, with 7 bases lining up with TRBD2. Germline CDR1 is MNHEY and CDR2 is SVGAGI. The CDR3 has 14 residues. V dropped 6 bases and J dropped 8; count of bases not matched to a gene: 10. This CDR3 is CASSPTSMGDEQFF. The CDR3 nucleotides read TGTGCCAGCAGCCCGACTAGCATGGGCGATGAGCAGTTCTTC.

The chain is built from TRBV2 and TRBJ1-2; 7 bases are shared with TRBD1. The CDR3 contains 15 residues. V gave up 2 bases and J gave up 2 bases; unmatched junction bases: 5. From germline, CDR1 is SNHLY and CDR2 FYNNEI. CDR3 in amino acids: CASSEQGVINYGYTF. CDR3 DNA: TGTGCCAGCAGTGAACAGGGGGTTATAAACTATGGCTACACCTTC.

J is TRBJ2-7 and V is TRBV18, with D maybe TRBD2 (7 bases). Between the trimmed V and J ends, which lost 1 base and 1 base, there was a span of 11 bases. The CDR3 spans 15 residues. Germline V gene sequence: CDR1 KGHSH, CDR2 LQKENI. The DNA of the CDR3 is TGTGCCAGCTCACCACAAGGGGGGGGTTCCTACGAGCAGTACTTC. It is translated as CASSPQGGGSYEQYF.

The chain combines TRBV24-1 with TRBJ1-2; D not certain. Trimming stripped 3 bases from V and 6 bases from J, with 7 bases between. This CDR3 comprises 12 residues. Germline lookup yields CDR1 KGHDR and CDR2 SFDVKD. CDR3 sequence (DNA): TGTGCCACCAGTGATAAGGGAGATGGCTACACCTTC. This translates into CATSDKGDGYTF.

This chain uses TRBV3-1 (or the pseudogene TRBV3-2) with TRBJ2-4; 9 nucleotides align to TRBD2. CDR3 length: 17 amino acids. V lost 4 bases, J lost 2 bases, and 9 bases stayed unmatched. Germline V gene sequence: CDR1 LGHDT, CDR2 YNNKEL (reference sequence). The CDR3 loop reads CASSRDPAGGSKNIQYF. In DNA, the CDR3 is TGTGCCAGCAGCCGAGACCCCGCGGGGGGGTCCAAAAACATTCAGTACTTC.

DNA for the CDR3: TGTGCCACCAGCAGACAAACCGGGACAGGGGGCGCCTACGAGCAGTACTTC. As protein: CATSRQTGTGGAYEQYF. The chain couples TRBV15 to TRBJ2-7, with 12 bases lining up with TRBD1. V shed 2 bases, J shed 2 bases, and the junction held 7 bases outside the gene matches. This CDR3 region has 17 residues. From germline, CDR1 is LNHNV and CDR2 YYDKDF (reference sequence).

The chain joins TRBV20-1 to TRBJ2-5, with TRBD2 matching 8 bases. From germline, CDR1 is DFQATT and CDR2 SNEGSKA (reference sequence). The V and J ends lost 3 bases and 2 bases, in that order; junction bases with no gene match: 8. This CDR3 spans 15 amino acids. The CDR3: CSASRARGDQETQYF. The CDR3 DNA reads as TGCAGTGCTAGTCGCGCGCGGGGGGATCAAGAGACCCAGTACTTC.

The chain recombines TRBV7-9 with TRBJ1-3, with D maybe TRBD1 (5 bases). Deletions cut 1 base from V and 4 bases from J, with 11 bases between. The germline CDR1 and CDR2 sequences are SEHNR and FQNEAQ (reference sequence). The CDR3 loop spans 15 amino acids. The CDR3, as DNA: TGTGCCAGCAGCTTAGTACAGGAACAAGGAAACACCATATATTTT. Its protein is CASSLVQEQGNTIYF.

The V call is TRBV5-1, the J call TRBJ2-1; 11 nucleotides line up with TRBD2. The CDR3 sequence is 18 residues long. With 1 base clipped from V and 10 bases from J, the junction kept 16 bases outside the gene matches. Germline V gives CDR1 SGHRS, CDR2 YFSETQ. CDR3 bases: TGCGCCAGCAGCTTGTTGGGTAGCGGGGGGGCGAACGCGAGGGAGCAGTTCTTC. Translation gives CASSLLGSGGANAREQFF.

This chain uses TRBV14 with TRBJ2-2, with D possibly being TRBD2 (6 bases). V lost 4 bases and J lost 7, with 13 bases in between. The CDR3 runs to 14 residues. Germline-derived CDR1 and CDR2 are SGHDN and FVKESK. CDR3 in DNA: TGTGCCAGCAGCCGTGGACTAAGCAGCGGGGAGCTGTTTTTT. This gives the protein CASSRGLSSGELFF.

The rearrangement joins TRBV28 to TRBJ2-3, with a tentative D call TRBD1 (5 bases). Trimming removed 6 bases from V and 0 bases from J, with 19 bases in between. The germline CDR1 and CDR2 sequences are MDHEN and SYDVKM. The CDR3 contains 17 residues. In nucleotides, the CDR3 is TGTGCCAGCAGCCCGGTGGGGCACCAAGCTAGCACAGATACGCAGTATTTT. Its protein product is CASSPVGHQASTDTQYF. Complete variable domain (other parts from reference TRBV28 and TRBJ2-3): DVKVTQSSRYLVKRTGEKVFLECVQDMDHENMFWYRQDPGLGLRLIYFSYDVKMKEKGDIPEGYSVSREKKERFSLILESASTNQTSMYLCASSPVGHQASTDTQYFGPGTRLTVL.

J is TRBJ2-7 and V is TRBV29-1; 8 bases map to TRBD2. The CDR3 consists of 12 residues. V lost 7 bases, J lost 5 bases, and 7 bases stayed unmatched. Germline V lookup: CDR1 SQVTM, CDR2 ANQGSEA. CDR3 protein: CSAKGLAHEQYF. CDR3 nucleotide sequence: TGCAGCGCTAAAGGACTAGCCCACGAGCAGTACTTC.

The chain uses TRBV5-1 and TRBJ1-1, with 7 bases fitting TRBD1. The CDR3 runs to 16 residues. The J segment lost 1 base and the V segment lost 2 bases, leaving 8 bases of the junction unmatched. Germline V gene sequence: CDR1 SGHRS, CDR2 YFSETQ. The CDR3 sequence is CASSFVRWDRNTEAFF. The CDR3 bases are TGCGCCAGCAGCTTCGTCCGGTGGGACAGGAACACTGAAGCTTTCTTT.

The rearrangement joins TRBV23-1 to TRBJ1-1, with 12 positions matching TRBD1. TRBV23-1 belongs to the ORF category, with a function that is uncertain. The CDR3 extends over 15 amino acids. After removal of 3 bases from V and 7 bases from J, the junction contained 6 bases not matched to a gene. CDR3 bases: TGCGCCAGCAGTCAGGGGACAGGGGGCGCAGATGAAGCTTTCTTT. Its translation: CASSQGTGGADEAFF.

This chain connects TRBV3-1 (or the pseudogene TRBV3-2) to TRBJ1-1; the match to TRBD1 covers 8 bases. CDR3 length equals 15 residues. CDR1 LGHDT and CDR2 YNNKEL come from the germline V gene (reference sequence). The trim removed 5 bases at V and 5 bases at J, leaving 10 bases unmatched. The CDR3 sequence is CASSFLGTGRTEAFF. The CDR3 DNA reads as TGTGCCAGCAGCTTCCTCGGGACAGGCAGGACTGAAGCTTTCTTT.

The V gene is TRBV6-1, the J gene TRBJ2-3; weak D call: TRBD1 (6 bases). V gave up 3 bases and J gave up 5 bases, with 12 bases separating them. The CDR3 spans 14 residues. Germline V lookup: CDR1 MNHNS, CDR2 SASEGT. CDR3 sequence (DNA): TGTGCCAGCAGTGACAGGGGAGCACGAGATACGCAGTATTTT. Amino acid sequence: CASSDRGARDTQYF.

The J gene is TRBJ1-2, the V gene TRBV4-3, with 8 bases identical to TRBD1. Germline-derived CDR1 and CDR2 are LGHNA and YSLEER. V shed 0 bases and J 6 bases; nucleotides not matched to a gene: 12. The CDR3 sequence is 17 residues long. Here the CDR3 DNA reads TGCGCCAGCAGCCAAGAAGGGGCAGGGACAGGACCCAATGGCTACACCTTC. It translates to CASSQEGAGTGPNGYTF.

The chain employs TRBV7-9 and TRBJ2-5, with 7 nucleotides matching TRBD2. In germline, CDR1 is SEHNR, CDR2 FQNEAQ (reference sequence). This CDR3 has 17 residues. The V gene end was trimmed by 1 base and the J gene end by 3 bases; junction bases not matched to a gene: 11. This CDR3 is CASSLGAGGGLKETQYF. In nucleotides, the CDR3 is TGTGCCAGCAGCTTAGGGGCTGGCGGGGGTTTAAAAGAGACCCAGTACTTC.

The chain combines TRBV27 with TRBJ2-2; D remains unclear. The germline V gene encodes CDR1 MNHEY and CDR2 SMNVEV (reference sequence). Trimming took off 2 bases at V and 4 bases at J, with 8 bases between the two ends. The CDR3 contains 14 residues. The CDR3 bases are TGTGCCAGCAGTTTAGGGCCCTCCACCGGGGAGCTGTTTTTT. It is translated as CASSLGPSTGELFF.

This chain links TRBV7-2 with TRBJ1-3, with 9 bases matching TRBD1. Germline loops: CDR1 SGHTA, CDR2 FQGNSA. There are 17 residues in the CDR3. J gave up 0 bases and V 4 bases, and 7 bases lay outside the gene matches. CDR3 loop: CASSYTGGTDSGNTIYF. The CDR3 DNA reads as TGTGCCAGCAGCTACACAGGGGGCACCGACTCTGGAAACACCATATATTTT.